Described below is a single T cell receptor (beta chain) sequence and its context. Its antigen remains unknown. This entry comes from a study of shared clonotypes between healthy human individuals. Findings and limits, study-wide: Few donors restricted represented genetic and exposure-history diversity.

The data were produced by immunoSEQ multiplex PCR, yet TCRdb's version contains in-frame clones alone and is incomplete. The sample lists about 990,000 clones; around 82% were seen once. This CDR3 is 15 amino acids long. Germline assignment: CDR1 SGHNT and CDR2 YYREEE (reference sequence). V was trimmed by 1 base and J by 8 bases, leaving 18 bases between them. This TCR derives from a man between 18 and 29 years old in good health. Some clones in this sample may be carry-over from other donors' samples. The material sequenced was memory CD4+ T cells from PBMCs. Specified subset: CD45RA-negative fraction. The chain has TRBV5-4 and TRBJ1-2; D is possibly TRBD1 (5 bases). This CDR3 reads CASSLYGGRNAGYTF. Written as DNA, the CDR3 is TGTGCCAGCAGCTTGTACGGGGGGAGGAATGCGGGCTACACCTTC.